This is a list of T cell receptor beta chains from one sample in a study of blood T cell repertoires in COVID-19. Produced via immunoSEQ multiplex PCR; TCRdb's table is partial and in-frame only. The sample contains about 160,000 clones, around 82% of which appear only once. The source material was peripheral blood. All receptors derive from a man older than 75 with COVID-19, enrolled during active disease. CDR3s leave out the opening cysteine and the closing phenylalanine or tryptophan.

j_call v_call cdr3_length cdr3_aa
TRBJ2-1 TRBV18 13 ASSLGRIGYNEQF
TRBJ1-1 TRBV5-1 12 ASSLSGSNTEAF
TRBJ2-3 TRBV11-2 12 ASSSLRGTDTQY
TRBJ2-5 TRBV2 11 ASSEGGLKTQY
TRBJ1-1 TRBV24-1 10 ATSDLDRVAF
TRBJ2-5 TRBV15 14 ATSRDFGTAEETQY
TRBJ2-1 TRBV7-2 13 ASSFLGASYNEQF
TRBJ1-4 TRBV2 12 ASSELGPNEKLF
TRBJ2-3 TRBV19 14 ASRVGRLGFTDTQY
TRBJ1-1 TRBV19 15 ASSIDPGQGANTEAF
TRBJ2-7 TRBV4-2 13 ASSQASGGAYEQY
TRBJ1-1 TRBV11-3 11 ASSFQANTEAF
TRBJ2-5 TRBV5-4 12 ASSLRDREETQY
TRBJ1-5 TRBV29-1 11 SVRVGPNQPQH
TRBJ1-1 TRBV27 12 ASSYGLRDTEAF
TRBJ1-6 TRBV6-5 11 ASSPQGNSPLH
TRBJ2-5 TRBV5-4 14 ASSLERGIVGETQY
TRBJ1-4 TRBV7-2 12 ASSLDGTGEKLF
TRBJ1-6 TRBV7-8 13 ASSLATGVYSPLH
TRBJ2-5 TRBV5-1 13 ASSSTSGGQETQY
TRBJ1-5 TRBV28 10 ASSFRDQPQH
TRBJ2-2 TRBV25-1 13 ASSELAGVAGELF
TRBJ2-1 TRBV18 13 ASSPLSDSYNEQF
TRBJ1-1 TRBV6-5 12 ASSTGQRNTEAF
TRBJ2-1 TRBV7-9 13 ASSLWAGAYNEQF
TRBJ1-5 TRBV7-2 12 ASSLGSRNQPQH
TRBJ1-1 TRBV28 12 ASSTGQGGTEAF
TRBJ2-3 TRBV6-1 9 ASRAIDTQY
TRBJ2-3 TRBV5-1 12 ASSPGQDTDTQY
TRBJ1-1 TRBV6-5 10 ASTDEPRAAF
TRBJ2-1 TRBV15 10 ATSLYSDEQF
TRBJ1-2 TRBV19 12 ASSIPGQNYGYT
TRBJ1-5 TRBV4-1 13 ASSQGDRETQPQH
TRBJ1-2 TRBV2 11 ASRAQGAYGYT
TRBJ2-5 TRBV3-1/TRBV3-2 13 ASSQVGQGAGAQY
TRBJ2-1 TRBV11-3 15 ASSAQTGGAPYNEQF
TRBJ2-7 TRBV7-2 14 ASSFTSGRASYEQY
TRBJ1-5 TRBV6-2/TRBV6-3 14 ASSSGTGKSNQPQH
TRBJ1-2 TRBV11-2 9 ASSPDYGYT
TRBJ1-6 TRBV5-1 13 ASSLVPRTGRPLH
TRBJ1-1 TRBV9 12 ASSPQTLNTGAF
TRBJ2-3 TRBV2 12 ASSERLEIDTQY
TRBJ1-2 TRBV5-1 11 ASSPREPRGYT
TRBJ2-7 TRBV13 13 ASSLGSGGAYEQY
TRBJ1-3 TRBV11-3 16 ASSLIPGQPTSGNTIY
TRBJ1-2 TRBV20-1 11 SASPQQDYGYT
TRBJ2-7 TRBV18 12 ASSRRDGTYEQY
TRBJ2-2 TRBV5-1 14 ASSLGGGAGTGELF
TRBJ2-2 TRBV19 13 ASSRVAANTGELF
TRBJ1-2 TRBV5-5 9 ASSLEAGYT
TRBJ1-1 TRBV27 11 ASSQYRGTEAF
TRBJ1-1 TRBV9 11 ASSVQGAPPAF
TRBJ1-4 TRBV7-9 12 ASSIRTGVEKLF
TRBJ2-7 TRBV5-1 11 ASSLWTDYEQY